Detailed here is one T cell receptor beta chain. As yet, its antigen is unknown. Other DNA sequences in the same sample also yield this CDR3. The source of the sample is a study of shared clonotypes between healthy human individuals. Whole-study findings and limits: Estimated clonotype richness was generally higher in naive than memory subsets.

Terminally differentiated effector memory CD45RA+ cells were excluded from the naive CD8 cells, which were CD45RO-negative and positively selected for CCR7. Under the authors' procedure: ImmunoSEQ gave junction-only sequences without quality scores, so filtering differed. The method was immunoSEQ multiplex PCR; TCRdb's version includes in-frame clones alone and lacks a portion of them. Clonal size and the V and J genes are those of that table, whereas D and trimming came from the DNA. The sample yields around 2,000,000 clones, approximately 94% seen once. The clonotype comes from a man aged 18 to 29 in good health. Some clones in this sample may be carry-over from other donors' samples. Sequenced input: naive CD8+ T cells from PBMCs.

In DNA form, the CDR3 reads TGTGCCAGTAGTACAGGGACCTACGAGCAGTACTTC. It yields the protein CASSTGTYEQYF. The rearrangement uses TRBV19 and TRBJ2-7; possible D gene TRBD1, 5 bases. CDR1 is LNHDA, CDR2 SQIVND, per germline (reference sequence). CDR3 length: 12 residues. The V gene lost 4 bases and the J gene lost 2 bases, with 6 bases spanning the gap.